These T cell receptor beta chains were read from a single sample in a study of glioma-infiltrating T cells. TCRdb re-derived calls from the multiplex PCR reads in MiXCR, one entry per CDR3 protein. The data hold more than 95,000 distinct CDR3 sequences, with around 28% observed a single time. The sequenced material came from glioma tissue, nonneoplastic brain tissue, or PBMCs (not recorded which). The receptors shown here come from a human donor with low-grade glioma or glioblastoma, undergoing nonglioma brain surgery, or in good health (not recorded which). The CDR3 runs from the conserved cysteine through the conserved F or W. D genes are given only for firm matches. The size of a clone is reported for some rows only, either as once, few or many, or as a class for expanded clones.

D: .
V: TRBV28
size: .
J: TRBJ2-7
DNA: TGTGCCGGCAGTCTCGGAGAGTACCGTACCTACGAGCAGTACTTC
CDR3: CAGSLGEYRTYEQYF

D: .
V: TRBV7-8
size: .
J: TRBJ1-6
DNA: TGTGCCAGCCAGCCTAACTATATAGGGGGGCAGTCACCCCTCCACTTT
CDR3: CASQPNYIGGQSPLHF

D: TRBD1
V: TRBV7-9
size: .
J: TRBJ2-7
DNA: TGTGCCAGCAGCTTACGGGACAGGGGTTCCTACTTGCAGTACTTC
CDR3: CASSLRDRGSYLQYF

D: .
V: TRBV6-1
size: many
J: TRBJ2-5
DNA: TGTGCCAGCAGTTCCTACAGGGCATTCCAAGAGACCCAGTACTTC
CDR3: CASSSYRAFQETQYF

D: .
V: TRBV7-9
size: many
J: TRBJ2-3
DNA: TGTGCCAGCAGCCCGCTGCTCGAGGGGGGCACAGATACGCAGTATTTT
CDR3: CASSPLLEGGTDTQYF

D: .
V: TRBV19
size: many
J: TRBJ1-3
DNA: TGTGCCAGTAGTGATAAGCCCGCGGGGCCACACTCTGGAAACACCATATATTTT
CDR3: CASSDKPAGPHSGNTIYF

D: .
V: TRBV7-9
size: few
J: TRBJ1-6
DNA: TGTGCCAGCAGCGGCCAAAATTCACCCCTCCACTTT
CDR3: CASSGQNSPLHF

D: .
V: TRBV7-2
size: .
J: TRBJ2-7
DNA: TGTGGCAGCAGCTCCTGGCGGAGCGACTACGAGCAGTACTTC
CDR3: CGSSSWRSDYEQYF

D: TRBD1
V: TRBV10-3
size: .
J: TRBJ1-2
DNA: TGTGCCAGCGCCGGGACAGGGGGCGTAGGAGGCTACACCTTC
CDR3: CASAGTGGVGGYTF

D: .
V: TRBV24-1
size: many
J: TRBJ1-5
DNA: TGTGCCACCAGTGACCACCCTAGCAATCAGCCCCAGCATTTT
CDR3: CATSDHPSNQPQHF

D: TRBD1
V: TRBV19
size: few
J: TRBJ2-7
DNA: TGTGCCAGTAGGGACAGGGGCTACGAGCAGTACTTC
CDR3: CASRDRGYEQYF

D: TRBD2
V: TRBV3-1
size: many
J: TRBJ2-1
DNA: TGTGCCAGCAGCCAAGCGGGAGCGGGGGGAGCCTACAATGAGCAGTTCTTC
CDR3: CASSQAGAGGAYNEQFF

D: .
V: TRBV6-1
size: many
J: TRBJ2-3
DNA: TGTGCCAGCAGTTCCCCTCTTGACGACACTAGCACAGATACGCAGTATTTT
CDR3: CASSSPLDDTSTDTQYF

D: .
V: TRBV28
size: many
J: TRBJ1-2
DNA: TGTGCCAGCAGTAGGAGGGGGGGAAAAGGTTATGGCTACACCTTC
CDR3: CASSRRGGKGYGYTF

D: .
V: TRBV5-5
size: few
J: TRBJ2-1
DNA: TGTGCCAGCAGCCAGATAAATGAGCAGTTCTTC
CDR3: CASSQINEQFF

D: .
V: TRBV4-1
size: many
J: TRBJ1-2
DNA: TGCGCCAGCAGCCAAGATTCGCAGGTGGACTACACCTTC
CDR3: CASSQDSQVDYTF

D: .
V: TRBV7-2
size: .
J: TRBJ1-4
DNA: TGTGCCAGCAGCTCATTTCAAGGGTCTAAGGTGGAAAAACTGTTTTTT
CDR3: CASSSFQGSKVEKLFF

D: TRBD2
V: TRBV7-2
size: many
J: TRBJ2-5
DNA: TGTGCCAGCAGCACAGGGACTAGCGGGGGGGCCGGAGAGACCCAGTACTTC
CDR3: CASSTGTSGGAGETQYF

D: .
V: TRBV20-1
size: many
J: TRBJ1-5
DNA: TGCAGTGCCCTGGGGGGATTCGGGTCGGTTAGCAATCAGCCCCAGCATTTT
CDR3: CSALGGFGSVSNQPQHF

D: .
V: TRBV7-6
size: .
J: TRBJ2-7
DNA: TGTGCCAGCAGCCCCTCGACAGGTCGGGAGCAGTACTTC
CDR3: CASSPSTGREQYF

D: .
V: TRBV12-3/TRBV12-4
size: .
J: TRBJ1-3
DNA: TGTGCCAGCAGTTTCGGCAGGGATGGAAACACCATATATTTT
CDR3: CASSFGRDGNTIYF

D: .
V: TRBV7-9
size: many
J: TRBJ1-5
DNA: TGTGCCAGCAGCTCCCCAATGGTAGGGGTGAGGGATCAGCCCCAGCATTTT
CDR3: CASSSPMVGVRDQPQHF

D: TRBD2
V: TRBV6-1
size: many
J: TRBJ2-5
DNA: TGTGCCAGCAGCCCACGACTAGCGGGGGTGGAGACCCAGTACTTC
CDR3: CASSPRLAGVETQYF

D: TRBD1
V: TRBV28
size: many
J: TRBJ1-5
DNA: TGTGCCAGCAACACTCGGACAGGGAATCAGCCCCAGCATTTT
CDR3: CASNTRTGNQPQHF

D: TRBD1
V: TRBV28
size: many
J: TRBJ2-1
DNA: TGTGCCAGCAGTTTAATTGGGACAGGGGTCAATGAGCAGTTCTTC
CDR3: CASSLIGTGVNEQFF

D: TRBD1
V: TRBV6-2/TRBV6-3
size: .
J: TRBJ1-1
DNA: TGTGCCATCCCCCCGCGACAGGGGACTGAAGCTTTCTTT
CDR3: CAIPPRQGTEAFF

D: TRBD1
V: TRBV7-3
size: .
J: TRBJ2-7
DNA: TGTGCCAGCAGCTTACGGCCGGGACAGGGGAACGAGCAGTACTTC
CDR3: CASSLRPGQGNEQYF

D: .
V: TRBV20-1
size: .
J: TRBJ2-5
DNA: TGCAGTGCTAGCCCTGCCGGGGAGACCCAGTACTTC
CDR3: CSASPAGETQYF

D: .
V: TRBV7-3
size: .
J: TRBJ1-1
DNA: TGTGCCAGCAGCTCCGGGACCGTAGGGGGAGCTTTCTTT
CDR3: CASSSGTVGGAFF

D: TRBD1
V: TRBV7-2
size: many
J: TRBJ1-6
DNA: TGTGCCAGCAGTCCCGGGACAGGGGGATCACCCCTCCACTTT
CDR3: CASSPGTGGSPLHF

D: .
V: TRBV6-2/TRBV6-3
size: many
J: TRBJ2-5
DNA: TGTGCCAGCAGTTACTACGGAGATGAAGAGACCCAGTACTTC
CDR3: CASSYYGDEETQYF

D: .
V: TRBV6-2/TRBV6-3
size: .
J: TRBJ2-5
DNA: TGTGCCAGCAGTGCACCGGGAAAGGCCGTAGGGACCAAGTACTTC
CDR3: CASSAPGKAVGTKYF

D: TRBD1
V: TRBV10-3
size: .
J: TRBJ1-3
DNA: TGTGCCATCAGCGAATGGGACAGGGAGTCCTCTGGAAACACCAAATATTTT
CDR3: CAISEWDRESSGNTKYF

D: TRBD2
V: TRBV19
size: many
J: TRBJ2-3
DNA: TGTGCCAGTAGTCCTCTAGCGGGGGCCATAGATACGCAGTATTTT
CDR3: CASSPLAGAIDTQYF

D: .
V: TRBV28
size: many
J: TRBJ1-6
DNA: TGTGCCAGCAGCCCCTGGGGGGTTATGGCACCCCTCCACTTT
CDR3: CASSPWGVMAPLHF

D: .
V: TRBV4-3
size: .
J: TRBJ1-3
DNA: TGCGCCAGCAGCCAAGATACGGTCCCCCGAAACACCATATATTTT
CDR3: CASSQDTVPRNTIYF

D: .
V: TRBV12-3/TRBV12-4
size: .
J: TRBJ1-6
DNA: TGTGCCAGTTCGGAGGGGTTGAATTCACCCCTCCACTTT
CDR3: CASSEGLNSPLHF

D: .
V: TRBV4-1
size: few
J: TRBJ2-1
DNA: TGCGCCAGCAGCCAAGATACTGCCTACAATGAGCAGTTCTTC
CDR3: CASSQDTAYNEQFF

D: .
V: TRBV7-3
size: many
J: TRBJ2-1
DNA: TGTGCCAGCAGCTTATCACAGGGCGACAATGAGCAGTTCTTC
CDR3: CASSLSQGDNEQFF

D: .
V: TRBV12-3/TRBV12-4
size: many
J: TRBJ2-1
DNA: TGTGCCAGCACCATGGAGGTAGTCAGTGAGCAGTTCTTC
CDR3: CASTMEVVSEQFF

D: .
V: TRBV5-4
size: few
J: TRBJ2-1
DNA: TGTGCCAGCAGCTTGGGGGGCCGGGTAAACAATGAGCAGTTCTTC
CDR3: CASSLGGRVNNEQFF

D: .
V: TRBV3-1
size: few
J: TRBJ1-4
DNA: TGTGCCAGCAGCCAGACACAGGTTTTCGAAAAACTGTTTTTT
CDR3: CASSQTQVFEKLFF

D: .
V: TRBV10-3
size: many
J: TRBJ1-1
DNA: TGTGCCATCAGTGAACGGACAGTTAACACTGAAGCTTTCTTT
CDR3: CAISERTVNTEAFF

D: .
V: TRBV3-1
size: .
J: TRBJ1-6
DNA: TGTGCCAGCAGCCAAGGTTACGCGCGGACCCTCGACTTT
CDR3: CASSQGYARTLDF

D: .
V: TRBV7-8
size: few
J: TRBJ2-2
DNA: TGTGCCAGCAGCTTAGGCTTGGTGCGGGGGCCCGGGGAGCTGTTTTTT
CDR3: CASSLGLVRGPGELFF

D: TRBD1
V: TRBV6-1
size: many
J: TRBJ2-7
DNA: TGTGCCAGCAGGCCGGTCGGGACAGGGAACGAGCAGTACTTC
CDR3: CASRPVGTGNEQYF